The 21 T cell receptor beta chains in this list originate from one sample, sequenced in a study of OX40 agonist ivuxolimab in advanced cancers. Only in-frame clones appear in the TCRdb table, and some are missing; sequencing was by immunoSEQ multiplex PCR. The table records some 70,000 clones, around 90% of them present only once. Material: CD4+ or CD8+ T cells sorted from blood, obtained in a trial of the OX40 agonist ivuxolimab. These receptors originate from an adult with an advanced solid tumor such as melanoma, head and neck, liver or kidney cancer.

The rearrangement joins TRBV7-7 to TRBJ1-2; D might be TRBD1 (5 bases). Germline V gene data show CDR1 as SSHAT and CDR2 as FNYEAQ (reference sequence). This CDR3 contains 17 residues. V lost 5 bases and J lost 2, with 21 bases in between. CDR3 in DNA: TGTGCCAGCAGCCCACCGGGACTCAAAACGCAGAACTATGGCTACACCTTC. Translated, it gives CASSPPGLKTQNYGYTF.

This chain connects TRBV19 to TRBJ2-1; D unresolved. V was pared by 2 bases and J by 0 bases, with 8 bases between. Germline CDR1 reads LNHDA; CDR2 reads SQIVND (reference sequence). The CDR3 contains 15 residues. The CDR3 region is CASSISTRSYNEQFF. The CDR3 nucleotides are TGTGCCAGTAGTATATCGACTCGCTCCTACAATGAGCAGTTCTTC.

The chain couples TRBV10-3 to TRBJ2-3, with D possibly being TRBD1 (6 bases). The CDR3 loop spans 13 amino acids. V lost 8 bases and J 2 bases, leaving 11 bases between the germline ends. CDR1 is ENHRY, CDR2 SYGVKD, per germline. This CDR3 is CAIADRYTDTQYF. CDR3 nucleotides: TGTGCCATCGCGGACAGATACACAGATACGCAGTATTTT.

This chain connects TRBV19 to TRBJ1-2; weak D call: TRBD1 (6 bases). This CDR3 region has 12 residues. CDR1 and CDR2 (germline): LNHDA, SQIVND (reference sequence). V lost 10 bases, J lost 4 bases, and 13 bases lay in between. CDR3: CATSTGIYGYTF. CDR3 in DNA: TGTGCCACGTCCACAGGGATCTATGGCTACACCTTC.

CDR3 nucleotide sequence: TGTGCCAGCAGCTCCACAGATACGCAGTATTTT. This encodes CASSSTDTQYF. The chain combines TRBV7-9 with TRBJ2-3; D gene unclear. V dropped 4 bases and J dropped 2 bases, with 1 base sitting between them. The length of the CDR3 is 11 residues. The germline gives CDR1 SEHNR, CDR2 FQNEAQ (reference sequence).

Worth noting for this clone: Other nucleotide sequences from this sample produce the same CDR3. The chain recombines TRBV6-5 with TRBJ2-7; D perhaps matches TRBD1 (6 bases). CDR1 is MNHEY, CDR2 SVGAGI, per germline. Trimming removed 5 bases from V and 2 bases from J, with 16 bases in between. The CDR3 covers 15 residues. In DNA, the CDR3 is TGTGCCAGCAGTGGTTCGACAGGAGTGGCCTACGAGCAGTACTTC. Protein sequence: CASSGSTGVAYEQYF.

The chain employs TRBV7-2 and TRBJ2-1, with 8 nucleotides matching TRBD2. The germline gives CDR1 SGHTA, CDR2 FQGNSA. Trimming cost V 2 bases and J 10 bases; bases outside gene matches: 13. CDR3 length: 16 residues. The CDR3 loop is CASSLYVGTRDGEQFF. In DNA, the CDR3 is TGTGCCAGCAGCTTATACGTTGGGACTAGAGATGGCGAGCAGTTCTTC.

The gene calls are TRBV10-3 and TRBJ1-2, with TRBD1 as a possible D gene (5 bases). This CDR3 has 14 amino acids. Germline V gene lookup returns CDR1 ENHRY and CDR2 SYGVKD. Between the trimmed V and J ends, which lost 2 bases and 10 bases, there was a span of 17 bases. The CDR3 region is CAISEQERGRAYTF. Here the CDR3 DNA reads TGTGCCATCAGTGAGCAAGAGAGGGGCAGGGCCTACACCTTC.

The CDR3 DNA is TGTGCCAGCAGCGCGGGGGGAGGCGAGCAGTACTTC. As protein: CASSAGGGEQYF. The chain uses TRBV7-6 and TRBJ2-7; 8 bases line up with TRBD2. This CDR3 is 12 amino acids long. The J segment lost 6 bases and the V segment lost 5 bases, leaving 3 bases of the junction unmatched. The germline gives CDR1 SGHVS, CDR2 FNYEAQ.

This chain joins TRBV11-1 and TRBJ1-1, with D hard to call. Germline CDR1 is SGHAT and CDR2 is FQDESV (reference sequence). The CDR3 is 14 residues long. Deletions cut 5 bases from V and 0 bases from J, with 10 bases between. DNA for the CDR3: TGTGCCAGCAGCCGTCAACAGTTGAACACTGAAGCTTTCTTT. It yields the protein CASSRQQLNTEAFF.

This clone has just one count. DNA for the CDR3: TGTGCCAGCAGCTATGCGGGGCCAGGGGAGACCCAGTACTTC. Translated, it gives CASSYAGPGETQYF. The rearrangement joins TRBV11-2 to TRBJ2-5, with a possible D match to TRBD2 (6 bases). The germline gives CDR1 SGHAT, CDR2 FQNNGV. This CDR3 has 14 amino acids. The V gene lost 4 bases and the J gene lost 5 bases, with 14 bases spanning the gap.

The sample holds a few counts of this clone. The gene calls are TRBV6-5 and TRBJ1-2, with 8 bases that match TRBD1. Looked up from germline, CDR1 is MNHEY and CDR2 is SVGAGI. The V and J ends lost 3 bases and 4 bases, in that order; junction bases with no gene match: 7. The CDR3 loop spans 15 amino acids. CDR3 sequence reads: CASSYSRTGPYGYTF. CDR3 DNA sequence: TGTGCCAGCAGTTATTCCCGGACAGGGCCCTATGGCTACACCTTC.

The J gene is TRBJ2-3, the V gene TRBV11-2; 7 nucleotides agree with TRBD1. With V trimmed by 3 bases and J by 4 bases, 7 bases remained unmatched. Germline values: CDR1 SGHAT, CDR2 FQNNGV. This CDR3 spans 15 amino acids. The CDR3 loop is CASSLGFQGADTQYF. CDR3 sequence (DNA): TGTGCCAGCAGCTTGGGTTTCCAGGGGGCAGATACGCAGTATTTT. Full variable domain (missing parts from reference TRBV11-2 and TRBJ2-3): EAGVAQSPRYKIIEKRQSVAFWCNPISGHATLYWYQQILGQGPKLLIQFQNNGVVDDSQLPKDRFSAERLKGVDSTLKIQPAKLEDSAVYLCASSLGFQGADTQYFGPGTRLTVL.

This rearrangement joins TRBV5-4 to TRBJ2-3; D unclear. V was trimmed by 2 bases and J by 4 bases, leaving 8 bases between them. Looked up from germline, CDR1 is SGHNT and CDR2 is YYREEE (reference sequence). The CDR3 sequence is 13 residues long. CDR3 amino acids: CASSFDPPDTQYF. CDR3 DNA sequence: TGTGCCAGCAGCTTTGACCCGCCAGATACGCAGTATTTT. Together with reference TRBV5-4 and TRBJ2-3, the CDR3 gives the full variable domain: ETGVTQSPTHLIKTRGQQVTLRCSSQSGHNTVSWYQQALGQGPQFIFQYYREEENGRGNFPPRFSGLQFPNYSSELNVNALELDDSALYLCASSFDPPDTQYFGPGTRLTVL.

CDR3 coding DNA: TGCGCCAGCGGGAGGGGCACAGATACGCAGTATTTT. Protein product: CASGRGTDTQYF. The V gene is TRBV5-1, the J gene TRBJ2-3; 7 bases agree with TRBD2. This CDR3 has 12 amino acids. CDR1 and CDR2 from the germline V gene are SGHRS and YFSETQ. With 7 bases clipped from V and 1 base from J, the junction kept 0 bases outside the gene matches.

This clone came up a few times. The chain has TRBV6-5 and TRBJ2-7; 7 bases are shared with TRBD1. In germline, CDR1 is MNHEY, CDR2 SVGAGI. Trimming at V came to 0 bases and at J to 3 bases, leaving 2 bases not matched to a gene. The CDR3 sequence is 14 residues long. CDR3 sequence reads: CASSYSRTGYEQYF. The DNA of the CDR3 is TGTGCCAGCAGTTACTCGAGGACAGGCTACGAGCAGTACTTC.

This CDR3 reads CASSVGFSAYTGELFF. CDR3 DNA: TGTGCCAGCAGCGTAGGGTTTTCTGCTTACACCGGGGAGCTGTTTTTT. This chain uses TRBV9 with TRBJ2-2; no reliable D call. The CDR3 length is 16 residues. The V gene's germline CDR1 is SGDLS and CDR2 YYNGEE. V gave up 0 bases and J gave up 3 bases, with 12 bases separating them.

The gene calls are TRBV23-1 and TRBJ1-1, with D perhaps TRBD1 (5 bases). TRBV23-1 qualifies as an ORF whose function is uncertain. The CDR3 contains 14 residues. The ends were cut back, 2 bases at V and 2 bases at J, with 9 bases in the middle. The CDR3 coding sequence is TGCGCCAGCAGTCAACTCGACAGAAACACTGAAGCTTTCTTT. It codes for CASSQLDRNTEAFF.

J is TRBJ2-2 and V is TRBV7-2; 7 bases align to TRBD1. The CDR3 has 16 residues. Germline CDR1 and CDR2: SGHTA and FQGNSA. The V segment lost 2 bases and the J segment 7 bases; nucleotides outside the gene matches: 10. The CDR3 coding sequence is TGTGCCAGCAGCTTACCTTTACAGGGGCTCCTCGGGGAGCTGTTTTTT. The encoded protein is CASSLPLQGLLGELFF.

This clone was detected once. The chain combines TRBV14 with TRBJ2-3, with D possibly matching TRBD2 (5 bases). Trimming took 4 bases from V and 8 from J, leaving 19 bases between them. CDR3 length equals 15 residues. Germline V lookup: CDR1 SGHDN, CDR2 FVKESK. The CDR3 loop reads CASSPFTDRGSTQYF. DNA of the CDR3: TGTGCCAGCAGCCCCTTCACCGACCGGGGTAGTACGCAGTATTTT.

The chain's CDR3 is CASLPGGEVTEAFF. The CDR3 nucleotides are TGTGCCAGCTTGCCAGGGGGGGAGGTCACTGAAGCTTTCTTT. The chain carries TRBV28 and TRBJ1-1; 7 bases fit TRBD1. This CDR3 comprises 14 residues. Unmatched junction bases numbered 10, after V lost 8 bases and J lost 4 bases. CDR1 MDHEN and CDR2 SYDVKM come from the germline V gene.